Listed below are T cell receptor beta chains from one sample, sequenced in a study of T cells in tumors after PD-1 blockade. Assay used: immunoSEQ multiplex PCR; TCRdb lists only in-frame clones, some missing. The data contain tens of thousands of clones, about three quarters of them singletons. This specimen consisted of PBMCs, obtained before anti-PD-1 treatment. The receptors stem from a human donor with basal cell carcinoma. Both conserved end residues are part of each CDR3. The D gene is left open where the match is weak. Clone size is given for some rows only: seen once, a few or many times, or a class if the clone is expanded.

D	V	size	J	CDR3	DNA
-	TRBV7-3	-	TRBJ1-2	CASSSSHANYGYTF	TGTGCCAGCAGCTCGTCCCACGCTAACTATGGCTACACCTTC
TRBD2	TRBV5-1	-	TRBJ2-3	CASSLSQRGITDTQYF	TGCGCCAGCAGCTTGTCCCAGCGGGGGATCACAGATACGCAGTATTTT
TRBD2	TRBV19	-	TRBJ2-5	CASSPGLAGGWGETQYF	TGTGCCAGTAGTCCTGGACTAGCGGGAGGATGGGGGGAGACCCAGTACTTC
TRBD1	TRBV10-3	few	TRBJ1-1	CAISDSGQGWTEAFF	TGTGCCATCAGTGACTCCGGACAGGGTTGGACTGAAGCTTTCTTT
TRBD1	TRBV9	-	TRBJ2-2	CASSVAGGVTGELFF	TGTGCCAGCAGCGTTGCAGGGGGCGTCACCGGGGAGCTGTTTTTT
-	TRBV18	-	TRBJ1-2	CASSEGLQQANYGYTF	TGTGCCAGCTCAGAGGGGTTACAACAGGCGAACTATGGCTACACCTTC
-	TRBV4-3	once	TRBJ1-2	CASSQADFGYTF	TGCGCCAGCAGCCAGGCAGACTTCGGCTACACCTTC
-	TRBV10-3	few	TRBJ2-2	CAIRRGGAAGELFF	TGTGCCATCCGCAGAGGGGGGGCCGCCGGGGAGCTGTTTTTT
TRBD1	TRBV7-3	-	TRBJ2-2	CASSSPGTGVTGELFF	TGTGCCAGCAGCTCCCCCGGGACAGGGGTCACCGGGGAGCTGTTTTTT
TRBD2	TRBV5-4	-	TRBJ2-2	CASSGGVIGELFF	TGTGCCAGCAGCGGGGGGGTGATCGGGGAGCTGTTTTTT
TRBD2	TRBV2	-	TRBJ2-1	CPRSYGGAGVGSSYNEQFF	TGTCCCCGCAGTTACGGGGGGGCGGGGGTGGGGAGCTCCTACAATGAGCAGTTCTTC
TRBD1	TRBV7-2	-	TRBJ1-4	CASSDDRASEKLFF	TGTGCCAGCAGCGATGACAGGGCCTCTGAAAAACTGTTTTTT
TRBD2	TRBV7-2	-	TRBJ2-7	CASSSRGLAGEQYF	TGTGCCAGCAGCTCAAGAGGACTAGCTGGCGAGCAGTACTTC
-	TRBV10-3	-	TRBJ2-3	CAISESRVDTQYF	TGTGCCATCAGTGAGTCCCGGGTAGATACGCAGTATTTT
TRBD2	TRBV28	-	TRBJ2-5	CASSPTSGSPPVTQYF	TGTGCCAGCAGTCCGACTAGCGGGAGTCCCCCGGTGACCCAGTACTTC
-	TRBV5-5	-	TRBJ2-3	CASSPRAGATDTQYF	TGTGCCAGCAGCCCCCGGGCAGGGGCCACAGATACGCAGTATTTT
TRBD1	TRBV6-2/TRBV6-3	few	TRBJ1-5	CASSYLDRGGGQPQHF	TGTGCCAGCAGTTACTTGGACAGGGGAGGGGGTCAGCCCCAGCATTTT
-	TRBV28	-	TRBJ1-2	CASSPRKGQDPNYGYTF	TGTGCCAGCAGTCCCCGCAAAGGTCAAGACCCTAACTATGGCTACACCTTC
TRBD2	TRBV15	-	TRBJ2-7	CATSRDRGGYEQYF	TGTGCCACCAGCAGAGATCGGGGGGGTTACGAGCAGTACTTC
-	TRBV3-1/TRBV3-2	-	TRBJ1-1	CASSQDPEMNTEAFF	TGTGCCAGCAGCCAAGATCCGGAGATGAACACTGAAGCTTTCTTT
TRBD2	TRBV7-2	-	TRBJ2-1	CASSLGGLAGSSYNEQFF	TGTGCCAGCAGCTTAGGGGGACTAGCGGGAAGCTCCTACAATGAGCAGTTCTTC
-	TRBV19	-	TRBJ2-5	CASSIMGRAETQYF	TGTGCCAGTAGTATAATGGGACGGGCGGAGACCCAGTACTTC
-	TRBV6-5	-	TRBJ2-2	CASSFSQGVGELFF	TGTGCCAGCAGTTTTTCACAGGGAGTCGGGGAGCTGTTTTTT
TRBD1	TRBV27	-	TRBJ2-7	CASSILTGSAYEQYF	TGTGCCAGCAGCATCCTGACAGGGAGTGCCTACGAGCAGTACTTC
-	TRBV4-2	-	TRBJ2-6	CASSQVGDGSSGANVLTF	TGTGCCAGCAGCCAAGTGGGGGACGGGAGCTCTGGGGCCAACGTCCTGACTTTC
TRBD2	TRBV28	-	TRBJ2-1	CASSSAGEFNEQFF	TGTGCCAGCAGTTCAGCGGGAGAGTTTAATGAGCAGTTCTTC
-	TRBV11-3	once	TRBJ2-7	CASSSGTSNYEQYF	TGTGCCAGCAGCTCCGGGACATCGAACTACGAGCAGTACTTC
TRBD2	TRBV6-1	-	TRBJ2-7	CASSERLAGAYEQYF	TGTGCCAGCAGTGAGAGACTAGCGGGAGCCTACGAGCAGTACTTC
-	TRBV5-1	medium-sized	TRBJ1-5	CASSLGGIGQPQHF	TGCGCCAGCAGCTTGGGGGGAATTGGACAGCCCCAGCATTTT
TRBD1	TRBV4-1	-	TRBJ1-1	CASSQAQGVPEAFF	TGCGCCAGCAGCCAAGCCCAGGGGGTCCCCGAAGCTTTCTTT
-	TRBV7-9	-	TRBJ2-5	CASSLGLTQETQYF	TGTGCCAGCAGCTTAGGGCTAACCCAAGAGACCCAGTACTTC
TRBD2	TRBV5-4	-	TRBJ2-1	CASSLVRFGGYNEQFF	TGTGCCAGCAGCTTAGTAAGGTTCGGGGGGTACAATGAGCAGTTCTTC
TRBD2	TRBV2	-	TRBJ2-1	CACSDGGAGAGSSYNEQFF	TGTGCCTGCAGTGACGGGGGGGCGGGGGCGGGGAGCTCCTACAATGAGCAGTTCTTC
-	TRBV27	-	TRBJ1-2	CASSLSQLTNYGYTF	TGTGCCAGCAGTTTGAGCCAGCTAACTAACTATGGCTACACCTTC
-	TRBV5-1	-	TRBJ2-7	CASSLNRDSSEQYF	TGCGCCAGCAGCTTGAACAGGGATAGCTCCGAGCAGTACTTC
TRBD2	TRBV6-4	medium-sized	TRBJ2-3	CASSDSASGGTDTQYF	TGTGCCAGCAGTGACTCGGCTAGCGGGGGCACAGATACGCAGTATTTT
-	TRBV7-6	-	TRBJ2-1	CASSLNPSRDEQFF	TGTGCCAGCAGCTTAAATCCTAGCAGGGATGAGCAGTTCTTC
-	TRBV7-2	-	TRBJ2-5	CASSLSHQETQYF	TGTGCCAGCAGCTTATCCCACCAAGAGACCCAGTACTTC
TRBD1	TRBV7-9	-	TRBJ2-1	CASSPGTALTYNEQFF	TGTGCCAGCAGCCCCGGGACAGCCTTAACCTACAATGAGCAGTTCTTC
-	TRBV5-1	-	TRBJ1-6	CASSPKQGPDLGNSPLHF	TGCGCCAGCAGCCCCAAACAGGGACCAGATTTGGGAAATTCACCCCTCCACTTT
-	TRBV5-5	few	TRBJ2-5	CASSFRDGIQETQYF	TGTGCCAGCAGCTTTAGGGACGGGATACAAGAGACCCAGTACTTC
TRBD1	TRBV5-1	-	TRBJ2-3	CASSRDRPTQYF	TGCGCCAGCAGCCGGGACAGACCAACGCAGTATTTT
TRBD1	TRBV6-6	few	TRBJ2-2	CASSLDRDTGELFF	TGTGCCAGCAGCTTAGACAGGGACACCGGGGAGCTGTTTTTT
-	TRBV7-2	-	TRBJ1-5	CAIGGPNQPQHF	TGTGCCATCGGTGGGCCCAATCAGCCCCAGCATTTT
-	TRBV12-5	-	TRBJ1-1	CASGLVLGNSDTEAFF	TGTGCTAGTGGTTTGGTACTCGGCAATTCGGACACTGAAGCTTTCTTT
TRBD1	TRBV18	few	TRBJ1-1	CASSQTGGHTEAFF	TGTGCCAGCTCACAGACAGGGGGCCACACTGAAGCTTTCTTT
TRBD2	TRBV2	-	TRBJ2-1	CARCYGWAGVGSSYNEQFF	TGTGCCCGCTGTTACGGGTGGGCGGGGGTGGGGAGCTCCTACAATGAGCAGTTCTTC
-	TRBV4-1	-	TRBJ1-6	CASSHPNSPLHF	TGCGCCAGCAGCCACCCTAATTCACCCCTCCACTTT
-	TRBV9	medium-sized	TRBJ2-1	CASSVVGGGMYNEQFF	TGTGCCAGCAGCGTAGTCGGCGGGGGCATGTACAATGAGCAGTTCTTC
-	TRBV7-9	-	TRBJ2-7	CASSLATYRDTSSYEQYF	TGTGCCAGCAGCTTAGCGACTTACCGGGACACTAGCTCCTACGAGCAGTACTTC
TRBD1	TRBV15	once	TRBJ2-1	CATSRDSGTGGNSQFF	TGTGCCACCAGCAGAGACTCCGGGACAGGTGGAAACTCGCAGTTCTTC
TRBD1	TRBV5-1	-	TRBJ1-1	CASSLSGTGEAFF	TGCGCCAGCAGCTTGTCCGGGACAGGGGAAGCTTTCTTT
-	TRBV19	-	TRBJ2-7	CASSMGWGVAYEQYF	TGTGCCAGTAGTATGGGATGGGGAGTAGCCTACGAGCAGTACTTC
-	TRBV25-1	-	TRBJ2-1	CASSAWNEQFF	TGTGCCAGCAGTGCCTGGAATGAGCAGTTCTTC
-	TRBV20-1	-	TRBJ2-7	CSARVQSRQYF	TGCAGTGCTAGAGTTCAATCAAGACAGTACTTC
-	TRBV5-5	-	TRBJ2-6	CASSLVLGNNGANVLTF	TGTGCCAGCAGCTTGGTCTTAGGTAATAATGGGGCCAACGTCCTGACTTTC
-	TRBV28	-	TRBJ2-7	CASSLSPVGEQYF	TGTGCCAGCAGTCTATCCCCGGTGGGCGAGCAGTACTTC
-	TRBV5-4	-	TRBJ2-4	CASSRQDLSAKNIQYF	TGTGCCAGCAGTAGACAGGACCTATCAGCCAAAAACATTCAGTACTTC